Listed here is a single T cell receptor beta chain. CDR1 and CDR2 (germline): SGHRS, YFSETQ. V was shortened by 0 bases and J by 8 bases, with 17 bases between the two germline ends. CDR3 length: 15 amino acids. This record belongs to a study of cytomegalovirus exposure and HLA in healthy donors. The PCR employed 60 Vbeta primers together with 13 Jbeta primers. Method: immunoSEQ multiplex PCR; TCRdb's copy keeps in-frame clones and lacks some. The table has about 92,000 clones, about 84% seen once. Material for sequencing was PBMCs. The sequence was collected from a girl aged 2 to 9 in good health and CMV-seropositive. V gene TRBV5-1 combines with J gene TRBJ1-2; D perhaps matches TRBD1 (5 bases). This CDR3 reads CASSLVGADLRGYTF. The CDR3, as DNA: TGCGCCAGCAGCTTGGTAGGGGCTGATTTACGGGGCTACACCTTC.